The TCR beta chain described here comes from a study of shared clonotypes between healthy human individuals. Study as a whole: Researchers assigned three CD4 naive, three CD4 memory, two CD8 naive and one CD8 memory plate to each donor.

CDR3 length equals 12 residues. CDR1 and CDR2 from the germline V gene are SGHNT and YENEEA. Deletions cut 0 bases from V and 13 bases from J, with 10 bases between. Assay: immunoSEQ multiplex PCR; the TCRdb copy retains only in-frame clones and omits some. Of over a million clones in the sample, around 76% were seen once. Findings and limits, study-wide: Between a handful of donors, naive CD4 clonotypes were shared at a level of about 5%.

As to this clone: Its matching antigen is unknown.

This receptor was obtained from a man between 18 and 29 years old in good health. The gene calls are TRBV11-3 and TRBJ2-1; D possibly corresponds to TRBD2 (6 bases). Sequences were obtained from memory CD4+ T cells sorted from blood. Subset described: CD45RA-negative fraction. The CDR3: CASSLDGSFQFF. DNA for the CDR3: TGTGCCAGCAGCTTAGACGGGAGTTTTCAGTTCTTC.